Shown below are 29 T cell receptor beta chains from a single sample sequenced in a study of blood T cell repertoires in COVID-19. Data came from immunoSEQ multiplex PCR; TCRdb stores just in-frame clones and leaves some out. The sample includes 30,000 to 35,000 clones, about 87% of them seen just once. Sequenced material: peripheral blood. Receptors originate from a man in his 70s with acute or convalescent COVID-19.

The rearrangement links TRBV11-2 to TRBJ1-4; D is uncertain. The germline CDR1 and CDR2 sequences are SGHAT and FQNNGV. This CDR3 has 13 amino acids. V lost 4 bases, J lost 5 bases, and 8 bases lay in between. The CDR3 region is CASSSGLNEKLFF. CDR3 nucleotide sequence: TGTGCCAGCAGCTCCGGGTTGAATGAAAAACTGTTTTTT. The variable domain in full, completed from reference TRBV11-2 and TRBJ1-4, reads EAGVAQSPRYKIIEKRQSVAFWCNPISGHATLYWYQQILGQGPKLLIQFQNNGVVDDSQLPKDRFSAERLKGVDSTLKIQPAKLEDSAVYLCASSSGLNEKLFFGSGTQLSVL.

CDR3 DNA sequence: TGTGCCAGCAGCTACGGGAGGGGTGTAGCTAGTACTGAAGCTTTCTTT. Translated, it gives CASSYGRGVASTEAFF. The chain is built from TRBV7-8 and TRBJ1-1; tentative D call: TRBD1 (5 bases). Germline CDR1 reads SGHVS; CDR2 reads FQNEAQ. Trimming stripped 4 bases from V and 5 bases from J, with 20 bases between. The CDR3 has 16 residues.

The genes are TRBV20-1 and TRBJ2-7; TRBD1 matches 9 bases. This CDR3 is 15 amino acids long. Trimming at V came to 3 bases and at J to 4 bases, leaving 10 bases not matched to a gene. Germline assignment: CDR1 DFQATT and CDR2 SNEGSKA (reference sequence). The CDR3 here is CSASTRDRAGYEQYF. The CDR3 nucleotides are TGCAGTGCTAGTACTCGGGACAGGGCGGGATACGAGCAGTACTTC.

The rearrangement links TRBV7-2 to TRBJ1-2; 9 positions agree with TRBD1. Germline V gives CDR1 SGHTA, CDR2 FQGNSA. This CDR3 region has 17 residues. With 2 bases clipped from V and 5 bases from J, the junction kept 12 bases outside the gene matches. CDR3 sequence reads: CASSLSVNRGREYGYTF. The DNA of the CDR3 is TGTGCCAGCAGCTTATCGGTTAACAGGGGGCGCGAGTATGGCTACACCTTC. Variable domain in full (rest from reference TRBV7-2 and TRBJ1-2): GAGVSQSPSNKVTEKGKDVELRCDPISGHTALYWYRQSLGQGLEFLIYFQGNSAPDKSGLPSDRFSAERTGGSVSTLTIQRTQQEDSAVYLCASSLSVNRGREYGYTFGSGTRLTVV.

The chain employs TRBV15 and TRBJ2-7; possibly TRBD1 for D (5 bases). Germline CDR1 and CDR2: LNHNV and YYDKDF (reference sequence). Between the trimmed V and J ends, which lost 0 bases and 2 bases, there was a span of 8 bases. The CDR3 is made up of 14 amino acids. The CDR3 region is CATSREQGPYEQYF. DNA for the CDR3: TGTGCCACCAGCAGAGAGCAGGGCCCCTACGAGCAGTACTTC.

The chain links TRBV2 to TRBJ2-5; D not resolved. This CDR3 is 14 amino acids long. Between the trimmed V and J ends, which lost 7 bases and 5 bases, there was a span of 17 bases. CDR1 and CDR2 (germline): SNHLY, FYNNEI. CDR3 sequence (DNA): TGTGCCAGCACCCCGACCCGTTTCGGGGAGACCCAGTACTTC. Its translation is CASTPTRFGETQYF.

The gene calls are TRBV13 and TRBJ1-1; D unclear. Germline CDR1 is PRHDT and CDR2 is FYEKMQ (reference sequence). V was pared by 3 bases and J by 6 bases, with 11 bases between. This CDR3 is 13 amino acids long. CDR3 DNA: TGTGCCAGCAGCTTGAGGTTGATCCCTGAAGCTTTCTTT. It yields the protein CASSLRLIPEAFF.

The V call is TRBV19, the J call TRBJ1-4; D gene unclear. The CDR3 length is 14 residues. CDR1 is LNHDA and CDR2 is SQIVND in the germline V gene (reference sequence). The V end lost 7 bases, the J end lost 0 bases, and 9 bases lay between the germline ends. The CDR3 bases are TGTGCCAGTACCCCATCGGCAACTAATGAAAAACTGTTTTTT. Translation gives CASTPSATNEKLFF.

The V and J genes are TRBV7-9 and TRBJ2-1; 9 bases line up with TRBD2. Per the germline V gene, CDR1 is SEHNR and CDR2 is FQNEAQ (reference sequence). The CDR3 has 13 amino acids. Trimming took 5 bases from V and 9 from J; bases not matched to a gene: 5. The CDR3 DNA sequence: TGTGCCAGCAGCCGGACTAGCGCGGGTGAGCAGTTCTTC. Translated, it gives CASSRTSAGEQFF.

The chain recombines TRBV7-2 with TRBJ2-3, with unresolved D. CDR3 length: 13 residues. Germline values: CDR1 SGHTA, CDR2 FQGNSA. V lost 5 bases and J 6 bases, leaving 12 bases between the germline ends. CDR3 loop: CASSDSYGDTQYF. The DNA for the CDR3 is TGTGCCAGCAGCGATTCCTACGGGGATACGCAGTATTTT.

V usage is TRBV25-1 and J usage is TRBJ2-2, with a weak D call TRBD1 (6 bases). Trimming cost V 11 bases and J 0 bases, with 16 bases left between them. Germline CDR1 is MGHDK and CDR2 is SYGVNS. CDR3 length: 15 amino acids. CDR3 bases: TGTGCCGCGCTCCGAGGGGGTGCGAACACCGGGGAGCTGTTTTTT. It yields the protein CAALRGGANTGELFF. The variable domain in full, completed from reference TRBV25-1 and TRBJ2-2, reads EADIYQTPRYLVIGTGKKITLECSQTMGHDKMYWYQQDPGMELHLIHYSYGVNSTEKGDLSSESTVSRIRTEHFPLTLESARPSHTSQYLCAALRGGANTGELFFGEGSRLTVL.

The chain employs TRBV20-1 and TRBJ2-7; D not resolved. Germline V CDR1 and CDR2: DFQATT, SNEGSKA (reference sequence). Trimming took off 2 bases at V and 2 bases at J, with 4 bases between the two ends. The length of the CDR3 is 11 residues. DNA of the CDR3: TGCAGTGCTAGAACTACCTACGAGCAGTACTTC. Amino acid sequence: CSARTTYEQYF.

The J gene is TRBJ2-3, the V gene TRBV6-6, with TRBD2 matching 12 bases. In germline, CDR1 is MNHNY, CDR2 SVGAGI (reference sequence). The CDR3 contains 16 residues. V lost 5 bases and J lost 3; bases outside the gene matches: 6. CDR3 coding DNA: TGTGCCAGCAGTCGCCGACTAGCGGGAGTGACAGATACGCAGTATTTT. Translating gives CASSRRLAGVTDTQYF.

The CDR3 loop reads CASSFRTGNDEQFF. The DNA of the CDR3 is TGCGCCAGCAGCTTCCGGACAGGGAACGATGAGCAGTTCTTC. The chain is built from TRBV5-1 and TRBJ2-1, with 8 positions matching TRBD1. The CDR3 has 14 residues. V shed 2 bases and J 8 bases; nucleotides not matched to a gene: 6. CDR1 SGHRS and CDR2 YFSETQ come from the germline V gene.

This clone was detected only once. The CDR3 DNA reads as TGTGCCAGCAGCTCCAGGACAGGTCTTAACTATGGCTACACCTTC. Its translation is CASSSRTGLNYGYTF. The chain uses TRBV5-5 and TRBJ1-2, with 7 bases fitting TRBD1. CDR1 and CDR2 (germline): SGHKS, YYEKEE (reference sequence). With 3 bases clipped from V and 1 base from J, the junction kept 6 bases outside the gene matches. The CDR3 runs 15 residues.

The CDR3 coding sequence is TGTGCCAGCAGCTTAGAGTGGCCACCCCTCCACTTT. This translates into CASSLEWPPLHF. The rearrangement joins TRBV7-9 to TRBJ1-6, with unresolved D. Trimming stripped 1 base from V and 11 bases from J, with 6 bases between. The CDR3 spans 12 residues. From germline, CDR1 is SEHNR and CDR2 FQNEAQ (reference sequence).

This clone has just one count. The chain combines TRBV6-6 with TRBJ1-6; tentatively, D is TRBD1 (6 bases). With 5 bases removed from V and 0 bases from J, the gap between germline ends came to 17 bases. This CDR3 has 18 amino acids. Germline V gives CDR1 MNHNY, CDR2 SVGAGI (reference sequence). This CDR3 reads CASSRGGQTFSYNSPLHF. CDR3 bases: TGTGCCAGCAGTCGAGGGGGACAAACCTTCTCCTATAATTCACCCCTCCACTTT.

The genes are TRBV7-6 and TRBJ1-3, with D hard to call. The germline V gene encodes CDR1 SGHVS and CDR2 FNYEAQ. CDR3 size: 14 residues. V lost 5 bases and J lost 4, with 12 bases in between. The CDR3 nucleotides read TGTGCCAGCAGCCCCTCGCTATCAGGAAACACCATATATTTT. The encoded protein is CASSPSLSGNTIYF.

The V call is TRBV4-3, the J call TRBJ2-2; TRBD1 agrees at 7 bases. V was clipped by 4 bases and J by 4 bases; unmatched bases: 12. Germline CDR1 and CDR2: LGHNA and YSLEER. The length of the CDR3 is 17 residues. CDR3 sequence: CASSRDPQGQGTGELFF. The CDR3 DNA reads as TGCGCCAGCAGCCGTGACCCACAGGGGCAGGGCACCGGGGAGCTGTTTTTT.

The chain recombines TRBV20-1 with TRBJ2-7, with D tentatively TRBD2 (6 bases). Germline V lookup: CDR1 DFQATT, CDR2 SNEGSKA (reference sequence). The CDR3 length is 11 residues. The CDR3 nucleotides are TGCGGGGCGAGAGGAGGGTACGAGCAGTACTTC. Protein sequence: CGARGGYEQYF.

The gene calls are TRBV4-3 and TRBJ2-2; 7 positions agree with TRBD2. This CDR3 region has 17 residues. With 5 bases clipped from V and 9 bases from J, the junction kept 18 bases outside the gene matches. CDR1 and CDR2 from the germline V gene are LGHNA and YSLEER. This chain's CDR3 is CASSESPGGAQGRELFF. CDR3 in DNA: TGCGCCAGCAGCGAGAGTCCGGGAGGCGCACAAGGCCGGGAGCTGTTTTTT.

The CDR3 region is CVAGSRLNTEAFF. In DNA form, the CDR3 reads TGTGTCGCTGGGTCTAGACTGAACACTGAAGCTTTCTTT. The V call is TRBV28, the J call TRBJ1-1; D uncertain. In germline, CDR1 is MDHEN, CDR2 SYDVKM. This CDR3 contains 13 residues.

In this sample, this clone turned up once. The chain couples TRBV19 to TRBJ2-7; 7 nucleotides match TRBD1. The J segment lost 3 bases and the V segment lost 11 bases, leaving 16 bases of the junction unmatched. CDR1 LNHDA and CDR2 SQIVND come from the germline V gene (reference sequence). CDR3 size: 15 residues. This chain's CDR3 is CAPQLGTVHRYEQYF. CDR3 bases: TGTGCCCCACAGCTCGGGACAGTCCACCGCTACGAGCAGTACTTC.

This clone was recorded a few times. The CDR3 here is CASSLFGQGAMKAFF. The CDR3 DNA sequence: TGTGCCAGCAGCCTCTTTGGACAGGGGGCGATGAAAGCTTTCTTT. The chain joins TRBV11-2 to TRBJ1-1, with 11 bases fitting TRBD1. Germline assignment: CDR1 SGHAT and CDR2 FQNNGV. The CDR3 extends over 15 amino acids. Losses at the gene ends were 5 bases for V and 9 bases for J; bases not matched to a gene: 11. Full variable domain (missing parts from reference TRBV11-2 and TRBJ1-1): EAGVAQSPRYKIIEKRQSVAFWCNPISGHATLYWYQQILGQGPKLLIQFQNNGVVDDSQLPKDRFSAERLKGVDSTLKIQPAKLEDSAVYLCASSLFGQGAMKAFFGQGTRLTVV.

V usage is TRBV5-6 and J usage is TRBJ1-3; TRBD1 agrees at 9 bases. With V trimmed by 3 bases and J by 3 bases, 4 bases remained unmatched. This CDR3 has 15 residues. In germline, CDR1 is SGHDT, CDR2 YYEEEE. The CDR3 reads CASSYQTGGGNTIYF. The CDR3 DNA follows: TGTGCCAGCAGCTATCAGACAGGGGGTGGAAACACCATATATTTT.

This clone has only one observation. The chain has TRBV5-1 and TRBJ1-1, with a weak D call TRBD1 (5 bases). Per germline, CDR1 SGHRS and CDR2 YFSETQ. There are 15 residues in the CDR3. The V end lost 0 bases, the J end lost 0 bases, and 9 bases lay between the germline ends. The CDR3 loop is CASSLGQLMNTEAFF. In DNA form, the CDR3 reads TGCGCCAGCAGCTTGGGACAGCTCATGAACACTGAAGCTTTCTTT. Filled out from reference TRBV5-1 and TRBJ1-1, the complete variable domain reads KAGVTQTPRYLIKTRGQQVTLSCSPISGHRSVSWYQQTPGQGLQFLFEYFSETQRNKGNFPGRFSGRQFSNSRSEMNVSTLELGDSALYLCASSLGQLMNTEAFFGQGTRLTVV.

The chain links TRBV7-2 to TRBJ1-1; a possible D gene is TRBD1 (6 bases). CDR1 is SGHTA and CDR2 is FQGNSA in the germline V gene. Trimming cost V 4 bases and J 6 bases, with 18 bases left between them. The CDR3 contains 15 residues. The CDR3 DNA reads TGTGCCAGCAGCTCCAGGACGGGGGGGCGCTCTGAAGCTTTCTTT. Translated, it gives CASSSRTGGRSEAFF.

The chain has TRBV30 and TRBJ1-6, with D perhaps matching TRBD1 (5 bases). Trimming left V 2 bases short and J 1 base short, with 18 bases between. Germline V gene data show CDR1 as GTSNPN and CDR2 as SVGIG (reference sequence). This CDR3 spans 18 amino acids. CDR3 sequence: CAWSPLGGAGSYNSPLHF. The DNA for the CDR3 is TGTGCCTGGAGTCCTCTCGGGGGAGCAGGTTCCTATAATTCACCCCTCCACTTT.

V usage is TRBV19 and J usage is TRBJ1-3; TRBD1 might be the D (5 bases). The V end lost 7 bases, the J end lost 0 bases, and 13 bases lay between the germline ends. The germline V gene has CDR1 LNHDA and CDR2 SQIVND (reference sequence). The CDR3 has 15 residues. Written as DNA, the CDR3 is TGTGCCAGTACCTCGACAGCAGTCTCTGGAAACACCATATATTTT. Its protein is CASTSTAVSGNTIYF.